The clone carrying this T cell receptor (beta chain) was counted many times. Looked up from germline, CDR1 is ENHRY and CDR2 is SYGVKD. Trimming took off 9 bases at V and 2 bases at J, with 10 bases between the two ends. The CDR3 is made up of 12 amino acids. The sample comes from a study of neurological immune-mediated disorders. TCRdb used MiXCR to reprocess the 5' RACE reads, holding one entry per CDR3 protein. The data contain almost 30,000 distinct CDR3 sequences, 12% of them singletons. The receptor was isolated from a woman in her sixties or seventies in good health. The genes are TRBV10-3 and TRBJ1-2, with D tentatively TRBD1 (5 bases). Sequenced: PBMCs. The DNA of the CDR3 is TGTGCCATTACGGGGGGAAACTATGGCTACACCTTC. It translates to CAITGGNYGYTF.